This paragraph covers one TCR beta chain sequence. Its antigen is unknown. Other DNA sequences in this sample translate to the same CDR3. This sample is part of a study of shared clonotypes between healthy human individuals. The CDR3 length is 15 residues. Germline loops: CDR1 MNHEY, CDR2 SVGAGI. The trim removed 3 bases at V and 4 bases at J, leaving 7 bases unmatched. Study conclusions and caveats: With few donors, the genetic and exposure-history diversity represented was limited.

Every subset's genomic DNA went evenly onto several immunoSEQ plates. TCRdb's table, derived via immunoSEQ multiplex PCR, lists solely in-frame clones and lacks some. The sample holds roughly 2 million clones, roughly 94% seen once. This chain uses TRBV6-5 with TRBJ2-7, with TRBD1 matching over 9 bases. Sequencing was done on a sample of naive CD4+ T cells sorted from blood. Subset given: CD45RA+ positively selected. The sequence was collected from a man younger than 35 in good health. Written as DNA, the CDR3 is TGTGCCAGCAGTTATTCCGGGACAGGGAATTACGAGCAGTACTTC. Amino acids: CASSYSGTGNYEQYF.